This T cell receptor (beta chain) was documented in a study of T cell changes during pregnancy in multiple sclerosis (dated 2019 in TCRdb). Background on the whole study: The study examined how the T cell repertoire changed over the course of pregnancy in women with multiple sclerosis.

CDR1 and CDR2 are drawn from the germline V gene: SGHRS, YFSETQ. Relative to germline, V is 3 bases shorter and J is 5 bases shorter, with 11 bases between their ends. Spanning cysteine to phenylalanine, the CDR3 consists of 14 amino acids. The entry retains the CDR3 DNA only, 42 bases that are in frame from base 1. The library was prepared using the immunoSEQ multiplex PCR assay. The table was pulled from immuneACCESS by TCRdb, which kept in-frame rearrangements only. Such tables lose some clones; where checked, under half of the loss comes from unresolved V genes, and the rest has no known cause. The sample includes about 69,000 clones, with approximately 91% observed a single time. 1.4% of the sample rests with the top ten. The sample holds one count of this clone. Its antigen target is currently unknown. No qualities accompany the bases; no much larger clone lies one base away.

This material consisted of peripheral blood, taken in the third trimester of pregnancy. The rearrangement joined TRBV5-1 to TRBJ2-2; possibly the D gene is TRBD2, per 5 matching bases. The sequence was collected from a female donor with multiple sclerosis, enrolled in a pregnancy study. The nucleotide sequence is given as TGCGCCAGCAGCTCCGATCGAGGGACCGGGGAGCTGTTTTTT. It translates to CASSSDRGTGELFF.